Listed here are 30 T cell receptor beta chains from one sample, sequenced in a study of blood T cell repertoires in COVID-19. TCRdb keeps only in-frame clones here, not all; method: immunoSEQ multiplex PCR. The sample lists some 96,000 clones, about 88% seen once, with approximately 7.3% in the top ten. Source material: peripheral blood. These receptor sequences come from a man aged 25 to 40 in a cohort sampled during active COVID-19.

This chain connects TRBV4-1 to TRBJ2-7, with D possibly matching TRBD2 (6 bases). Germline CDR1 and CDR2: MGHRA and YSYEKL. Trimming pared 2 bases from V and 2 bases from J, leaving 13 bases between. The CDR3 covers 15 residues. The CDR3 region has the DNA TGCGCCAGCAGCCAATTTAGCGGTTATCCCTACGAGCAGTACTTC. It encodes CASSQFSGYPYEQYF.

The chain carries TRBV11-2 and TRBJ2-3; D unclear. CDR1 is SGHAT and CDR2 is FQNNGV in the germline V gene. V lost 1 base, J lost 4 bases, and 12 bases lay in between. This CDR3 has 15 amino acids. For the CDR3, the DNA is TGTGCCAGCAGCTTAGTACAGATGGATGCAGATACGCAGTATTTT. Amino acids: CASSLVQMDADTQYF.

This chain uses TRBV6-5 with TRBJ1-4; TRBD1 matches at 8 bases. Trimming at V came to 0 bases and at J to 6 bases, leaving 3 bases not matched to a gene. Germline CDR1 and CDR2: MNHEY and SVGAGI. This CDR3 contains 15 residues. CDR3 sequence reads: CASSYSYRGDEKLFF. DNA for the CDR3: TGTGCCAGCAGTTACTCTTACAGGGGGGATGAAAAACTGTTTTTT.

The gene calls are TRBV13 and TRBJ1-2, with TRBD1 identical over 7 bases. The CDR3 consists of 14 residues. The trim removed 4 bases at V and 8 bases at J, leaving 10 bases unmatched. CDR1 and CDR2 (germline): PRHDT, FYEKMQ (reference sequence). The CDR3 here is CASSSRQGMGGYTF. The CDR3, as DNA: TGTGCCAGCAGCTCCCGACAGGGAATGGGCGGCTACACCTTC.

The rearrangement joins TRBV11-2 to TRBJ2-3; perhaps TRBD1 as D (5 bases). This CDR3 spans 14 amino acids. Between the trimmed V and J ends, which lost 1 base and 2 bases, there was a span of 7 bases. Germline values: CDR1 SGHAT, CDR2 FQNNGV. CDR3 bases: TGTGCCAGCAGCTTAGCCAGGGTCACAGATACGCAGTATTTT. Its protein product is CASSLARVTDTQYF.

In its sample, this clone was seen once. V is TRBV27 and J is TRBJ1-3; 7 bases are a match to TRBD1. Germline CDR1 reads MNHEY; CDR2 reads SMNVEV (reference sequence). The CDR3 has 13 residues. V shed 4 bases, J shed 4 bases, and the junction held 1 base outside the gene matches. As DNA, the CDR3 is TGTGCCAGCAGTTGGGACAGCGGAAACACCATATATTTT. This codes for CASSWDSGNTIYF.

The CDR3 region has the DNA TGCGCCAGCAGCCGACTAGTCGGTGAGACCCAGTACTTC. This translates into CASSRLVGETQYF. V is TRBV5-1 and J is TRBJ2-5, with D tentatively TRBD2 (6 bases). Trimming took 4 bases from V and 5 from J, leaving 12 bases between them. Germline assignment: CDR1 SGHRS and CDR2 YFSETQ. This CDR3 has 13 amino acids.

The rearrangement uses TRBV9 and TRBJ2-3; tentative D call: TRBD2 (6 bases). Trimming shortened V by 0 bases and J by 0 bases, and 11 bases separated the two germline ends. Germline V gives CDR1 SGDLS, CDR2 YYNGEE. The CDR3 covers 16 residues. The CDR3: CASSVGGGDSTDTQYF. DNA of the CDR3: TGTGCCAGCAGCGTAGGGGGCGGGGACAGCACAGATACGCAGTATTTT.

The rearrangement links TRBV7-2 to TRBJ2-3; 11 positions agree with TRBD2. CDR3 size: 16 residues. Germline V lookup: CDR1 SGHTA, CDR2 FQGNSA. The V gene end was trimmed by 4 bases and the J gene end by 5 bases; junction bases not matched to a gene: 8. The CDR3 here is CASSSLAGGVIDTQYF. CDR3 nucleotides: TGTGCCAGCAGCTCCTTAGCGGGGGGGGTTATAGATACGCAGTATTTT.

The chain couples TRBV6-6 to TRBJ1-5; D uncertain. Trimming left V 0 bases short and J 6 bases short, with 6 bases between. Germline CDR1 and CDR2: MNHNY and SVGAGI (reference sequence). The CDR3 contains 13 residues. The CDR3 DNA is TGTGCCAGCAGTTACTCATCCGGTCAGCCCCAGCATTTT. Protein: CASSYSSGQPQHF.

The chain couples TRBV6-5 to TRBJ1-6; TRBD1 might be the D (6 bases). V was trimmed by 0 bases and J by 6 bases, leaving 9 bases between them. The CDR3 has 15 amino acids. Germline loops: CDR1 MNHEY, CDR2 SVGAGI. CDR3 sequence (DNA): TGTGCCAGCAGTTACTCGCAGGGGTTTAATTCACCCCTCCACTTT. Translating gives CASSYSQGFNSPLHF.

Only one count was recorded for this clone. Distinct nucleotide sequences in the sample also encode this CDR3. The genes are TRBV14 and TRBJ1-1; D may be TRBD1 (6 bases). V lost 1 base to trimming and J lost 3 bases, with 9 bases between them. In germline, CDR1 is SGHDN, CDR2 FVKESK. The CDR3 runs to 14 residues. This CDR3 is CASSQAGAYTEAFF. In DNA, the CDR3 is TGTGCCAGCAGCCAAGCAGGGGCGTACACTGAAGCTTTCTTT.

This chain uses TRBV13 with TRBJ2-3; tentatively, D is TRBD2 (7 bases). Germline-derived CDR1 and CDR2 are PRHDT and FYEKMQ (reference sequence). The CDR3 has 15 residues. Between the trimmed V and J ends, which lost 5 bases and 3 bases, there was a span of 15 bases. The CDR3 nucleotides read TGTGCCAGCAGCCGGGGGAGGGGGGTAACAGATACGCAGTATTTT. Its translation is CASSRGRGVTDTQYF.

The chain recombines TRBV6-6 with TRBJ1-6; D unclear. The CDR3 has 13 residues. Germline V lookup: CDR1 MNHNY, CDR2 SVGAGI (reference sequence). V lost 7 bases and J 7 bases, leaving 11 bases between the germline ends. The CDR3 region has the DNA TGTGCCAGCACGGAACAGCAAAATTCACCCCTCCACTTT. Translated, it gives CASTEQQNSPLHF.

The gene calls are TRBV7-9 and TRBJ2-7; 13 bases are shared with TRBD2. V shed 5 bases and J 7 bases; nucleotides not matched to a gene: 2. The CDR3 is made up of 13 amino acids. The germline V gene encodes CDR1 SEHNR and CDR2 FQNEAQ (reference sequence). CDR3 in amino acids: CASSVLAGGEQYF. CDR3 DNA sequence: TGTGCCAGCAGCGTACTAGCGGGAGGGGAGCAGTACTTC.

The chain is built from TRBV6-5 and TRBJ1-4; D is uncertain. Trimming removed 6 bases at V and 8 bases at J, with 7 bases between. Germline V gene sequence: CDR1 MNHEY, CDR2 SVGAGI. The CDR3 loop spans 11 amino acids. This chain's CDR3 is CASRLGEKLFF. The CDR3 nucleotides read TGTGCCAGCAGACTCGGGGAAAAACTGTTTTTT.

The J gene is TRBJ1-2, the V gene TRBV13, with 9 bases matching TRBD1. Per the germline V gene, CDR1 is PRHDT and CDR2 is FYEKMQ (reference sequence). This CDR3 has 17 residues. Trimming cost V 3 bases and J 2 bases; bases outside gene matches: 10. CDR3 sequence: CASSFGPLTGGNYGYTF. CDR3 bases: TGTGCCAGCAGCTTTGGTCCCTTGACAGGGGGGAACTATGGCTACACCTTC. The complete variable domain, with remaining parts taken from reference TRBV13 and TRBJ1-2, reads AAGVIQSPRHLIKEKRETATLKCYPIPRHDTVYWYQQGPGQDPQFLISFYEKMQSDKGSIPDRFSAQQFSDYHSELNMSSLELGDSALYFCASSFGPLTGGNYGYTFGSGTRLTVV.

V is TRBV9 and J is TRBJ2-1; perhaps TRBD2 as D (5 bases). Trimming stripped 3 bases from V and 1 base from J, with 20 bases between. The CDR3 runs 18 residues. Looked up from germline, CDR1 is SGDLS and CDR2 is YYNGEE. CDR3 in DNA: TGTGCCAGCAGCGCTAATACCATAGCGAGAGGGTCCTACAATGAGCAGTTCTTC. Translated, it gives CASSANTIARGSYNEQFF.

This chain connects TRBV5-4 to TRBJ2-3; 9 nucleotides agree with TRBD2. Trimming cost V 4 bases and J 2 bases; bases outside gene matches: 8. Germline V gene data show CDR1 as SGHNT and CDR2 as YYREEE (reference sequence). This CDR3 contains 16 residues. CDR3 coding DNA: TGTGCCAGCAGCCCCTTAGCGGGGGCTTACACAGATACGCAGTATTTT. The encoded protein is CASSPLAGAYTDTQYF.

The rearrangement joins TRBV10-2 to TRBJ2-7; a possible D gene is TRBD2 (5 bases). From germline, CDR1 is WSHSY and CDR2 SAAADI. There are 13 residues in the CDR3. Trimming stripped 2 bases from V and 2 bases from J, with 7 bases between. The CDR3 sequence: CASSEGGPYEQYF. CDR3 nucleotide sequence: TGCGCCAGCAGTGAGGGAGGACCCTACGAGCAGTACTTC.

This chain uses TRBV5-1 with TRBJ1-6; D unclear. This CDR3 spans 16 amino acids. CDR1 is SGHRS, CDR2 YFSETQ, per germline. V shed 4 bases and J shed 0 bases, with 11 bases lying between them. CDR3 DNA: TGCGCCAGCAGCCCGGCGGTGAACTCCTATAATTCACCCCTCCACTTT. It translates to CASSPAVNSYNSPLHF.

The chain carries TRBV18 and TRBJ2-1, with 7 bases aligning to TRBD1. V lost 2 bases to trimming and J lost 3 bases; unmatched junction nucleotides: 10. Looked up from germline, CDR1 is KGHSH and CDR2 is LQKENI. The CDR3 loop spans 17 amino acids. This CDR3 is CASSPFPTGTNYNEQFF. The CDR3, as DNA: TGTGCCAGCTCACCATTCCCGACAGGGACCAACTACAATGAGCAGTTCTTC.

The rearrangement joins TRBV7-9 to TRBJ2-7, with TRBD2 as a possible D gene (5 bases). This CDR3 spans 15 amino acids. CDR1 is SEHNR, CDR2 FQNEAQ, per germline (reference sequence). Trimming cost V 3 bases and J 2 bases, with 14 bases left between them. CDR3 bases: TGTGCCAGCAGCTTCTTCCTTGAGGGCCCCTACGAGCAGTACTTC. This gives the protein CASSFFLEGPYEQYF.

This chain links TRBV12-3 or TRBV12-4 with TRBJ2-7; TRBD2 might be the D (6 bases). With 8 bases removed from V and 3 bases from J, the gap between germline ends came to 8 bases. This CDR3 comprises 11 residues. CDR3 protein: CASRRGYEQYF. The DNA of the CDR3 is TGTGCCAGCCGGCGGGGCTACGAGCAGTACTTC.

This clone was picked up a small number of times. The chain uses TRBV7-9 and TRBJ1-2; D ambiguous. Germline loops: CDR1 SEHNR, CDR2 FQNEAQ (reference sequence). Trimming pared 5 bases from V and 0 bases from J, leaving 13 bases between. The CDR3 has 15 amino acids. The CDR3: CASSHYGGSNYGYTF. The CDR3 DNA sequence: TGTGCCAGCAGCCACTACGGCGGGTCTAACTATGGCTACACCTTC.

J is TRBJ1-2 and V is TRBV11-2; D is unclear. The CDR3 length is 16 residues. The V gene's germline CDR1 is SGHAT and CDR2 FQNNGV. Trimming left V 1 base short and J 5 bases short, with 17 bases between. The CDR3 DNA sequence: TGTGCCAGCAGCTTAGGGCTGACTGCTCCTTCTTATGGCTACACCTTC. Protein: CASSLGLTAPSYGYTF.

J is TRBJ1-5 and V is TRBV6-2 or TRBV6-3, with 11 positions matching TRBD1. Unmatched junction bases numbered 6, after V lost 5 bases and J lost 0 bases. CDR1 and CDR2 (germline): MNHEY, SVGEGT. The CDR3 loop spans 17 amino acids. The DNA of the CDR3 is TGTGCCAGCAGTACGGACAGGGGGCACAATAGCAATCAGCCCCAGCATTTT. Its translation is CASSTDRGHNSNQPQHF.

V is TRBV6-2 or TRBV6-3 and J is TRBJ2-7; TRBD2 might be the D (5 bases). V was cut by 5 bases and J by 0 bases, with 8 bases left in between. There are 13 residues in the CDR3. Germline values: CDR1 MNHEY, CDR2 SVGEGT. CDR3: CASSREYSYEQYF. The CDR3 DNA reads TGTGCCAGCAGTCGGGAATACTCCTACGAGCAGTACTTC.

The chain is built from TRBV2 and TRBJ1-3; D might be TRBD1 (6 bases). This CDR3 contains 13 residues. Trimming took off 10 bases at V and 9 bases at J, with 19 bases between the two ends. Germline V lookup: CDR1 SNHLY, CDR2 FYNNEI. CDR3 residues: CATVGGRLTTIYF. The CDR3 DNA follows: TGTGCCACCGTAGGGGGACGCCTGACCACCATATATTTT.

As concerns this clone: The junction does not match germline at one end; this may be a read error. The same CDR3 is also encoded by other DNA sequences in this sample. The chain links TRBV15 to TRBJ2-2, with 8 bases that match TRBD1. CDR1 is LNHNV, CDR2 YYDKDF, per germline (reference sequence). The CDR3 consists of 15 residues. This CDR3 is CATSRSQGATGELFF. As DNA, the CDR3 is TGTGCCACCAGCAGGTCTCAGGGGGCAACCGGGGAGTTGTTTTTT. Full variable domain (missing parts from reference TRBV15 and TRBJ2-2): DAMVIQNPRYQVTQFGKPVTLSCSQTLNHNVMYWYQQKSSQAPKLLFHYYDKDFNNEADTPDNFQSRRPNTSFCFLDIRSPGLGDTAMYLCATSRSQGATGELFFGEGSRLTVL.